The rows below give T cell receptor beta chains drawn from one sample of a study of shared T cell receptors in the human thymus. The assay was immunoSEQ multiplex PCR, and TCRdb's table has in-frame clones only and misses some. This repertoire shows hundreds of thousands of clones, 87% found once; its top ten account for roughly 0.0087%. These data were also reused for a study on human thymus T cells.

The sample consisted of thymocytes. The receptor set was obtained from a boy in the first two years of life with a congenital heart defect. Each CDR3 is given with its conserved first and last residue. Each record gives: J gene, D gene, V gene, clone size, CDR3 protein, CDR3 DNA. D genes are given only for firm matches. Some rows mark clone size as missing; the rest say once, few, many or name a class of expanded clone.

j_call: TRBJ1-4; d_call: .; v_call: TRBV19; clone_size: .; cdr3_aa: CASTATVSTNEKLFF; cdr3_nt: TGTGCCAGTACCGCGACAGTCTCAACTAATGAAAAACTGTTTTTT
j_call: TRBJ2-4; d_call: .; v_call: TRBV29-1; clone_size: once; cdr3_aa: CSVAGDQLAKNIQYF; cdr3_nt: TGCAGCGTTGCAGGGGACCAACTAGCCAAAAACATTCAGTACTTC
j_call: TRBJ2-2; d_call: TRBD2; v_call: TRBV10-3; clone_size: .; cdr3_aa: CAISESLAGAITGELFF; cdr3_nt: TGTGCCATCAGTGAATCACTAGCGGGAGCAATCACCGGGGAGCTGTTTTTT
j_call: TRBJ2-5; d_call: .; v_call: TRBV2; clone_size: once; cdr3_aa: CASSQGSQETQYF; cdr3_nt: TGTGCCAGCTCGCAGGGCAGCCAAGAGACCCAGTACTTC
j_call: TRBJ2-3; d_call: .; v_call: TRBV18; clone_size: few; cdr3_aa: CASSDPGHSTDTQYF; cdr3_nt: TGTGCCAGCTCAGATCCGGGACACAGCACAGATACGCAGTATTTT
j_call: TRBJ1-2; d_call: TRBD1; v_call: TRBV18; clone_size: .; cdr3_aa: CASSPRDRDPQGYTF; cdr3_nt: TGTGCCAGCTCACCACGGGACAGGGACCCGCAAGGCTACACCTTC
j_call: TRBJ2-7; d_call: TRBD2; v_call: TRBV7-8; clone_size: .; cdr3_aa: CASRLAGGPHEQYF; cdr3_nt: TGTGCCAGCAGATTAGCGGGGGGTCCCCACGAGCAGTACTTC
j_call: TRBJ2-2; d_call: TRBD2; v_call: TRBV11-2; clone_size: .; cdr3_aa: CASSLGPSGTGELFF; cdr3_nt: TGTGCCAGCAGCTTAGGGCCTAGCGGTACCGGGGAGCTGTTTTTT
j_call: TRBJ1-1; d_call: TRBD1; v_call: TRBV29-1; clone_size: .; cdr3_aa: CSVEDGGQGPTEAFF; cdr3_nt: TGCAGCGTTGAAGATGGGGGACAGGGGCCCACTGAAGCTTTCTTT
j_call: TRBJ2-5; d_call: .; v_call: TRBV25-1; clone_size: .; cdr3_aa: CASRRGKETQYF; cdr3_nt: TGTGCCAGCAGGAGGGGGAAAGAGACCCAGTACTTC
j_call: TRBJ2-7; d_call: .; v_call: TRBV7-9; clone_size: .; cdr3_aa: CASSLYRTHSSYEQYF; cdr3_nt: TGTGCCAGCAGCTTATACAGGACCCATAGCTCCTACGAGCAGTACTTC
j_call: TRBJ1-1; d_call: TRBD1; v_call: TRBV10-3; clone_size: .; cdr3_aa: CAISGGDRGKNTEAFF; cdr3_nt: TGTGCCATCAGTGGGGGGGACAGGGGGAAGAACACTGAAGCTTTCTTT
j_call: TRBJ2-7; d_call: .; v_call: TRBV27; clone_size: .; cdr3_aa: CASSLFGQGYEQYF; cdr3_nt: TGTGCCAGCAGTTTATTCGGCCAGGGCTACGAGCAGTACTTC
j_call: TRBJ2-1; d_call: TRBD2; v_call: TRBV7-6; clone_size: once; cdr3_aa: CASSPPVLGLAEWDEQFF; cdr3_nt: TGTGCCAGCAGCCCGCCCGTTCTGGGACTAGCGGAGTGGGATGAGCAGTTCTTC
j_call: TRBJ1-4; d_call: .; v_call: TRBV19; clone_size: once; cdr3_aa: CASSPGGNNEKLFF; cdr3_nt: TGTGCCAGTAGCCCGGGTGGTAATAATGAAAAACTGTTTTTT
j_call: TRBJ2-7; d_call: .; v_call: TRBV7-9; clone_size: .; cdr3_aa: CASSYEEGLTAKRYEQYF; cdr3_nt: TGTGCCAGCAGCTACGAGGAGGGCCTGACAGCAAAAAGATACGAGCAGTACTTC
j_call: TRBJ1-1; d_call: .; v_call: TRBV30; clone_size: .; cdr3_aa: CAWIGYRGGSAEAFF; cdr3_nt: TGTGCCTGGATTGGGTACCGGGGGGGTAGCGCTGAAGCTTTCTTT
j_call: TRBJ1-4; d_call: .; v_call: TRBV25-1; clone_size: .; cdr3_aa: CASSEGGRAEKLFF; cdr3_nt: TGTGCCAGCAGTGAGGGGGGTAGGGCGGAAAAACTGTTTTTT
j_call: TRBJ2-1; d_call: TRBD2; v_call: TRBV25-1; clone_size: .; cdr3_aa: CASGRRGLAAGEQFF; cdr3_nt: TGTGCCAGCGGACGTCGGGGACTAGCGGCAGGTGAGCAGTTCTTC
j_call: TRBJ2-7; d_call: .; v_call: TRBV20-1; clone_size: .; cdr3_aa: CSARRGFEQYF; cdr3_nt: TGCAGTGCTAGAAGAGGGTTCGAGCAGTACTTC
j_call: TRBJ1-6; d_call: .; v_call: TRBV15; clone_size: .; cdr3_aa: CATSRSRGPNSPLHF; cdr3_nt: TGTGCCACCAGCAGAAGTCGAGGGCCTAATTCACCCCTCCACTTT
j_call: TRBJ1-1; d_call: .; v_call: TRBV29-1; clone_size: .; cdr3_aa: CSVEQNTEAFF; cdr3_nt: TGCAGCGTGGAACAAAACACTGAAGCTTTCTTT
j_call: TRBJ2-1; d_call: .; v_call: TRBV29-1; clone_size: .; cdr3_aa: CSAVAWYNEQFF; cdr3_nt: TGCAGCGCGGTAGCTTGGTACAATGAGCAGTTCTTC
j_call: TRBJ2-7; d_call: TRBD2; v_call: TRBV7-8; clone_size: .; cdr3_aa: CASTRRGDSYEQYF; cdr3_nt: TGTGCCAGCACCCGACGGGGGGACTCCTACGAGCAGTACTTC
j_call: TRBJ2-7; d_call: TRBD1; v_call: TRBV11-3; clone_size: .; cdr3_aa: CASSTGDRVPYEQYF; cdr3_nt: TGTGCCAGCAGCACCGGGGACAGGGTACCCTACGAGCAGTACTTC
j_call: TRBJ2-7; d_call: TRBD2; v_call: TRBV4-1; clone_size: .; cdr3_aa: CASSQYGLAKPFTYEQYF; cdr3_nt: TGCGCCAGCAGCCAATACGGACTAGCGAAACCTTTTACCTACGAGCAGTACTTC
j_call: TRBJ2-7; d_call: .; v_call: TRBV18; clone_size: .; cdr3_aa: CASSPGHSYEQYF; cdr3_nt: TGTGCCAGCTCACCAGGGCACTCCTACGAGCAGTACTTC
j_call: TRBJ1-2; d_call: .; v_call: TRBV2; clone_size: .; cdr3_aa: CASSEEYGYTF; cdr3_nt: TGTGCCAGCAGTGAGGAGTATGGCTACACCTTC
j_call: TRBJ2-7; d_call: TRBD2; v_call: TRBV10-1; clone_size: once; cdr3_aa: CASSDRTSGSSLYF; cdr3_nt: TGCGCCAGCAGTGATCGGACTAGCGGGAGTTCGCTGTACTTC
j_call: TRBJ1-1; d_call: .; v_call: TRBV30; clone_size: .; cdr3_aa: CAWGLMNTEAFF; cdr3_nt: TGTGCCTGGGGGCTTATGAACACTGAAGCTTTCTTT
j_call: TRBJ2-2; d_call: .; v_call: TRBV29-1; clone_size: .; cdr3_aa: CSVDDSGELFF; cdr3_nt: TGCAGCGTTGATGACTCCGGGGAGCTGTTTTTT
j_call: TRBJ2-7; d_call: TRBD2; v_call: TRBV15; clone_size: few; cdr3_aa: CATQNLRRGSKREASSRYF; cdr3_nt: TGTGCCACCCAAAATCTACGCCGGGGGTCGAAGCGGGAGGCGTCATCGAGGTACTTC
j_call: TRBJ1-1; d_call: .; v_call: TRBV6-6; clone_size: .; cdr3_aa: CASSPPRGENTEAFF; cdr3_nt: TGTGCCAGCAGTCCCCCTAGGGGTGAGAACACTGAAGCTTTCTTT
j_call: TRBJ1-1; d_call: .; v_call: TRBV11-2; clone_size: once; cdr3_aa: CASSLAGLVPEAFF; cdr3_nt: TGTGCCAGCAGCTTAGCAGGGCTCGTTCCCGAAGCTTTCTTT